Listed below are T cell receptor beta chains from one sample, sequenced in a study of blood T cell repertoires in COVID-19. Sequenced by immunoSEQ multiplex PCR; TCRdb stores in-frame clones only, minus some. The sample carries fewer than 250,000 clones, approximately 90% recorded once. The sequenced sample consisted of peripheral blood. Receptors originate from a man between 60 and 70 years old with COVID-19, enrolled during active disease. Each CDR3 is given with its conserved first and last residue. A D gene is named only where the DNA matches it firmly. Size is stated for part of the rows, as once, few or many counts, or as a class when the clone is expanded.

>-|13|TRBJ1-1|TRBV4-1|many
CASRGDWNTEAFF
TGCGCCAGCCGCGGGGACTGGAACACTGAAGCTTTCTTT
>-|14|TRBJ1-1|TRBV24-1|-
CATRETGMGTEAFF
TGTGCCACCAGAGAAACAGGGATGGGAACTGAAGCTTTCTTT
>TRBD1|15|TRBJ1-4|TRBV5-1|-
CASNTGTVLNEKLFF
TGCGCCAGCAATACCGGGACAGTTCTTAATGAAAAACTGTTTTTT
>-|16|TRBJ1-6|TRBV7-9|-
CASISAKAPYNSPLHF
TGTGCCAGCATCTCAGCGAAAGCCCCCTATAATTCACCCCTCCACTTT
>-|16|TRBJ1-5|TRBV19|-
CASSILGRGGNQPQHF
TGTGCCAGTAGTATTTTGGGCAGGGGAGGCAATCAGCCCCAGCATTTT
>TRBD1|17|TRBJ2-1|TRBV11-3|few
CASSLEVGDRGRNEQFF
TGTGCCAGCAGCTTAGAAGTGGGTGACAGGGGTCGGAATGAGCAGTTCTTC
>-|13|TRBJ2-3|TRBV29-1|-
CSVGRDGTDTQYF
TGCAGCGTTGGCAGGGATGGGACAGATACGCAGTATTTT
>TRBD1|14|TRBJ1-2|TRBV27|-
CASSRDRRTKVDTF
TGTGCCAGCAGCCGGGACAGAAGAACCAAGGTCGACACCTTC
>-|12|TRBJ1-1|TRBV12-3/TRBV12-4|-
CASSFSVPEAFF
TGTGCCAGCAGTTTTTCCGTCCCTGAAGCTTTCTTT
>-|16|TRBJ1-5|TRBV20-1|-
CSASSHPGQRNQPQHF
TGCAGTGCTAGTAGCCACCCAGGACAGCGCAATCAGCCCCAGCATTTT
>TRBD1|12|TRBJ2-7|TRBV2|-
CASGQARYEQYF
TGTGCCAGCGGACAGGCCCGCTACGAGCAGTACTTC
>-|16|TRBJ1-1|TRBV7-9|-
CASSFDREPRGTEAFF
TGTGCCAGCAGCTTTGATCGGGAGCCGAGAGGCACTGAAGCTTTCTTT
>TRBD1|14|TRBJ2-7|TRBV11-1|-
CASSLTGGPYEQYF
TGTGCCAGCAGCTTGACAGGGGGACCTTACGAGCAGTACTTC
>-|16|TRBJ2-2|TRBV29-1|-
CSVSPSGGATTGELFF
TGCAGCGTTTCTCCTTCGGGGGGCGCGACCACCGGGGAGCTGTTTTTT
>TRBD2|16|TRBJ2-1|TRBV14|-
CASSPRTSGRVGEQFF
TGTGCCAGCAGCCCGAGGACTAGCGGGAGGGTCGGTGAGCAGTTCTTC
>-|14|TRBJ2-7|TRBV9|-
CASSPSITSYEQYF
TGTGCCAGCAGCCCTAGCATTACTTCCTACGAGCAGTACTTC
>TRBD1|16|TRBJ1-1|TRBV7-9|-
CASSQWTGGVNTEAFF
TGTGCCAGCAGCCAATGGACAGGGGGGGTGAACACTGAAGCTTTCTTT
>TRBD1|15|TRBJ1-1|TRBV19|-
CASSIGDRVGTEAFF
TGTGCCAGTAGTATAGGGGACAGGGTCGGAACTGAAGCTTTCTTT
>TRBD1|16|TRBJ1-5|TRBV5-6|-
CASSLRGPRSNQPQHF
TGTGCCAGCAGCTTGAGGGGGCCCCGTAGCAATCAGCCCCAGCATTTT
>-|14|TRBJ1-3|TRBV6-1|-
CASSETGIGNTIYF
TGTGCCAGCAGTGAAACAGGGATTGGAAACACCATATATTTT
>-|16|TRBJ2-7|TRBV12-2|-
CASRLAGLAGVFEQYF
TGTGCAAGTCGCTTAGCTGGTCTAGCGGGAGTTTTTGAGCAGTACTTC
>-|15|TRBJ2-7|TRBV5-5|-
CASSFLGIIGGEQYF
TGTGCCAGCAGCTTTTTGGGGATCATAGGCGGGGAGCAGTACTTC
>TRBD1|14|TRBJ1-6|TRBV6-5|-
CASSSTGGGSPLHF
TGTGCCAGCAGTTCTACAGGGGGCGGTTCACCCCTCCACTTT
>TRBD1|15|TRBJ2-2|TRBV7-2|-
CASSQRQGDTGELFF
TGTGCCAGCAGCCAGCGACAGGGGGACACCGGGGAGCTGTTTTTT
>TRBD1|14|TRBJ1-6|TRBV6-2/TRBV6-3|-
CASSINRGSSPLHF
TGTGCCAGCAGCATCAACAGGGGCTCCTCACCCCTCCACTTT
>TRBD2|15|TRBJ2-1|TRBV28|-
CASSLGGRTYNEQFF
TGTGCCAGCAGTTTAGGCGGGAGGACCTACAATGAGCAGTTCTTC
>TRBD2|18|TRBJ2-3|TRBV5-1|-
CASSSDPTSRASTDTQYF
TGCGCCAGCAGCTCTGATCCGACTAGCAGGGCCAGCACAGATACGCAGTATTTT
>TRBD1|14|TRBJ1-2|TRBV6-5|once
CASSSDRGTSGYTF
TGTGCCAGCAGTTCTGACAGGGGGACGTCAGGCTACACCTTC
>-|15|TRBJ1-2|TRBV12-5|-
CASGYSLSGAGGYTF
TGTGCTAGTGGCTACTCACTCTCAGGGGCAGGTGGCTACACCTTC
>-|15|TRBJ1-4|TRBV4-1|-
CASSRAVPSGEKLFF
TGCGCCAGCAGCCGAGCAGTCCCTTCGGGGGAAAAACTGTTTTTT
>-|14|TRBJ1-5|TRBV19|-
CASKLSGINQPQHF
TGTGCCAGTAAGTTGTCAGGGATAAATCAGCCCCAGCATTTT
>-|15|TRBJ2-1|TRBV2|-
CASSGGTANYNEQFF
TGTGCCAGCAGTGGCGGGACGGCCAACTACAATGAGCAGTTCTTC
>TRBD2|18|TRBJ2-1|TRBV2|-
CASSEKASGRANLNEQFF
TGTGCCAGCAGTGAAAAAGCTAGCGGGAGGGCTAATCTCAATGAGCAGTTCTTC
>-|16|TRBJ2-5|TRBV7-9|-
CASSLGQASYQETQYF
TGTGCCAGCAGCTTAGGCCAGGCCTCATACCAAGAGACCCAGTACTTC
>-|16|TRBJ2-7|TRBV28|-
CASSRPQGVGTYEQYF
TGTGCCAGCAGCCGACCCCAGGGTGTGGGCACCTACGAGCAGTACTTC
>TRBD1|12|TRBJ1-5|TRBV2|once
CASRGTGGHQHF
TGTGCCAGCAGGGGTACAGGGGGCCACCAGCATTTT
>TRBD1|15|TRBJ1-5|TRBV10-1|-
CASRHRGYSNQPQHF
TGCGCCAGCAGGCACAGGGGTTATAGCAATCAGCCCCAGCATTTT
>-|12|TRBJ2-2|TRBV25-1|-
CASSRATGELFF
TGTGCCAGCAGTCGAGCTACCGGGGAGCTGTTTTTT
>-|16|TRBJ1-2|TRBV15|-
CATSREGAGTKRGYTF
TGTGCCACCAGCAGAGAGGGGGCCGGGACCAAGCGTGGCTACACCTTC
>-|16|TRBJ1-1|TRBV7-9|-
CASSQSNGQLNTEAFF
TGTGCCAGCAGCCAAAGTAATGGACAGCTGAACACTGAAGCTTTCTTT
>-|15|TRBJ1-1|TRBV5-4|-
CASSLAGGMGTEAFF
TGTGCCAGCAGCTTGGCCGGAGGTATGGGCACTGAAGCTTTCTTT
>TRBD1|14|TRBJ1-2|TRBV9|-
CASSVGGPGGSYTF
TGTGCCAGCAGCGTAGGAGGGCCAGGGGGGAGCTACACCTTC
>TRBD1|16|TRBJ2-7|TRBV27|once
CASSLSATGGSYEQYF
TGTGCCAGCAGTTTATCCGCGACAGGGGGCTCCTACGAGCAGTACTTC
>TRBD2|18|TRBJ2-7|TRBV19|-
CASSTRTSSRFSSYEQYF
TGTGCCAGTAGTACCCGGACTAGCAGCCGCTTTTCCTCCTACGAGCAGTACTTC
>-|13|TRBJ1-2|TRBV6-6|-
CASAAGANYGYTF
TGTGCCAGCGCCGCAGGGGCTAACTATGGCTACACCTTC
>-|15|TRBJ2-1|TRBV6-2/TRBV6-3|-
CASSRDAAGPIGQFF
TGTGCCAGCAGTCGTGATGCGGCGGGGCCGATCGGGCAGTTCTTC
>-|14|TRBJ2-5|TRBV27|-
CASSLTGGQETQYF
TGTGCCAGCAGTCTCACGGGCGGGCAAGAGACCCAGTACTTC
>-|16|TRBJ2-3|TRBV5-5|-
CASSPASRGAQDTQYF
TGTGCCAGCAGCCCTGCCTCCCGGGGGGCTCAAGATACGCAGTATTTT
>TRBD1|13|TRBJ2-7|TRBV12-3/TRBV12-4|-
CASSPSRDRGRYF
TGTGCCAGCAGCCCGTCCCGGGACAGGGGCCGGTACTTC
>TRBD2|17|TRBJ2-7|TRBV4-1|few
CASSQTIGAGVINEQYF
TGCGCCAGCAGCCAAACGATCGGAGCGGGAGTAATAAACGAGCAGTACTTC
>-|14|TRBJ1-1|TRBV28|-
CASSGVPRDIGAFF
TGTGCCAGCAGTGGGGTTCCCAGGGATATAGGAGCTTTCTTT
>-|18|TRBJ1-2|TRBV13|few
CASSLAGPGVSPRYGYTF
TGTGCCAGCAGCTTAGCGGGTCCAGGGGTATCCCCCCGCTATGGCTACACCTTC
>TRBD1|14|TRBJ1-1|TRBV29-1|-
CSVEETGEVTEAFF
TGCAGCGTTGAAGAAACAGGGGAGGTCACTGAAGCTTTCTTT
>TRBD1|14|TRBJ1-1|TRBV3-1/TRBV3-2|-
CASSHGQGLTEAFF
TGTGCCAGCAGCCACGGACAGGGGTTGACTGAAGCTTTCTTT
>-|12|TRBJ2-2|TRBV5-4|-
CASSLTGGELFF
TGTGCCAGCAGCTTGACGGGCGGGGAGCTGTTTTTT
>-|15|TRBJ2-1|TRBV19|-
CASSINSENYNEQFF
TGTGCCAGTAGTATAAACAGTGAAAACTACAATGAGCAGTTCTTC